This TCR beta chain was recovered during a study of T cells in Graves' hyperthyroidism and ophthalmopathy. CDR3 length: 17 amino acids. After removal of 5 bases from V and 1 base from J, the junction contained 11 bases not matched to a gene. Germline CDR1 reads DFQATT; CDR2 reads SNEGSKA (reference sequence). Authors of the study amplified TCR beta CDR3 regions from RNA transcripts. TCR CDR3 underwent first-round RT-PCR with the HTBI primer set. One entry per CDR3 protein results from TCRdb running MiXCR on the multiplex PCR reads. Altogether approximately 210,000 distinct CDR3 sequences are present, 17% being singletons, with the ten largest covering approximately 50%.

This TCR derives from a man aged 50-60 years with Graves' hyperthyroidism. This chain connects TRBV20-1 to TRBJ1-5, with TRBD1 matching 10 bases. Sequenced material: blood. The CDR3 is CSAGRTGGAGSNQPQHF. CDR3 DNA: TGCAGTGCTGGGAGGACAGGGGGAGCAGGGAGCAATCAGCCCCAGCATTTT.